The 28 T cell receptor beta chains presented below share a single source sample, sequenced in a study of blood T cells in healthy people across ages. Through a sample-barcoded 5' primer and a J-beta primer mix, a second PCR was run for roughly 6 to 12 cycles. TCRdb processed the 5' RACE reads anew with MiXCR; each CDR3 protein has one entry. Found here are around 1.5 million distinct CDR3 sequences, roughly 40% of them singletons; the top ten hold approximately 7.9%. The specimen sequenced was blood. The source of these receptors is a woman in her late teens or twenties in good health.

J is TRBJ1-1 and V is TRBV12-3 or TRBV12-4, with D perhaps TRBD1 (6 bases). This CDR3 contains 17 residues. Trimming removed 6 bases at V and 0 bases at J, with 20 bases between. The DNA of the CDR3 is TGTGCCAGCAGCCCTAACAGGGACTACCTGCTGAACACTGAAGCTTTCTTT. Its protein is CASSPNRDYLLNTEAFF.

Comments on this clonotype: A much larger clonotype is one base distant, so this may be a read error. The chain recombines TRBV10-3 with TRBJ2-5, with no clear D. Germline V gene data show CDR1 as ENHRY and CDR2 as SYGVKD. There are 13 residues in the CDR3. CDR3 amino acids: CVISESTEETQYF. CDR3 DNA: TGTGTCATCAGTGAGTCTACAGAAGAGACCCAGTACTTC.

This clonotype was recorded a few times. The V call is TRBV12-3 or TRBV12-4, the J call TRBJ1-5; D remains unclear. Trimming took off 6 bases at V and 4 bases at J, with 10 bases between the two ends. The CDR3 spans 13 residues. This CDR3 is CASSQTPNQPQHF. The CDR3 coding sequence is TGTGCCAGCAGCCAGACACCTAATCAGCCCCAGCATTTT.

The V call is TRBV12-3 or TRBV12-4, the J call TRBJ1-1; unclear D gene. V was cut by 3 bases and J by 1 base, with 12 bases left in between. The length of the CDR3 is 15 residues. CDR3 residues: CASSLQSIGNTEAFF. In DNA, the CDR3 is TGTGCCAGCAGTTTGCAATCGATTGGGAACACTGAAGCTTTCTTT.

In this sample, this clonotype turned up many times. The CDR3 DNA reads as TGCGCCAGCAGCCGAGGGGGCTACCAAGAGACCCAGTACTTC. Protein sequence: CASSRGGYQETQYF. V usage is TRBV4-1 and J usage is TRBJ2-5; 7 bases fit TRBD1. V trimming: 4 bases; J trimming: 0 bases; junction bases outside the gene matches: 2. Germline CDR1 is MGHRA and CDR2 is YSYEKL. CDR3 length: 14 residues.

The chain links TRBV28 to TRBJ2-4, with D possibly called TRBD1 or TRBD2 (6 bases each). The ends were cut back, 4 bases at V and 13 bases at J, with 23 bases in the middle. Looked up from germline, CDR1 is MDHEN and CDR2 is SYDVKM. CDR3 length: 15 residues. The CDR3 protein is CASSSRTVGGQGQYF. The CDR3, as DNA: TGTGCCAGCAGTTCCAGAACGGTTGGGGGGCAGGGGCAGTACTTC.

This clonotype has just a few counts. This chain connects TRBV7-9 to TRBJ2-3; TRBD1 might be the D (6 bases). CDR3 length: 14 residues. Germline values: CDR1 SEHNR, CDR2 FQNEAQ (reference sequence). V lost 6 bases to trimming and J lost 3 bases, with 13 bases between them. This chain's CDR3 is CASSRDTSTDTQYF. The CDR3 nucleotides are TGTGCCAGCAGTCGGGACACCTCAACAGATACGCAGTATTTT.

This chain links TRBV7-6 with TRBJ1-1, with D hard to call. Germline V CDR1 and CDR2: SGHVS, FNYEAQ. This CDR3 region has 15 residues. Between the trimmed V and J ends, which lost 1 base and 11 bases, there was a span of 20 bases. The CDR3 DNA is TGTGCCAGCAGCTTAGGAATGGGGAGCGGTAGCGAGGCTTTCTTT. Translation gives CASSLGMGSGSEAFF.

This chain links TRBV27 with TRBJ2-7; D perhaps matches TRBD2 (6 bases). Germline V gene data show CDR1 as MNHEY and CDR2 as SMNVEV (reference sequence). This CDR3 has 15 residues. V was cut by 1 base and J by 6 bases, with 16 bases left in between. CDR3 nucleotide sequence: TGTGCCAGCAGTTTATGGTCGGGGCAGGGAGGCGAGCAGTACTTC. Translating gives CASSLWSGQGGEQYF.

The chain couples TRBV29-1 to TRBJ2-1; no definite D call. The CDR3 length is 15 residues. Looked up from germline, CDR1 is SQVTM and CDR2 is ANQGSEA. V lost 4 bases, J lost 8 bases, and 21 bases lay in between. Written as DNA, the CDR3 is TGCAGCGTTGCGGGCCTACATACCTCGGGCGATGAGCAGTTCTTC. This gives the protein CSVAGLHTSGDEQFF.

The J gene is TRBJ2-4, the V gene TRBV5-1, with a possible D match to TRBD2 (5 bases). TRBJ2-7 matches the DNA end more closely, so the J call is doubtful. Germline loops: CDR1 SGHRS, CDR2 YFSETQ. CDR3 length: 15 amino acids. The CDR3 DNA is TGCGCCAGCAGGGCGATTAGCGTAGGAACCTACGAGCAGTACTTC. The encoded protein is CASRAISVGTYEQYF.

This clonotype was recorded a few times. This chain uses TRBV5-1 with TRBJ2-7; D is perhaps TRBD1 (5 bases). The V end was cut by 7 bases, the J end by 1 base, with 15 bases between. In germline, CDR1 is SGHRS, CDR2 YFSETQ. The CDR3 is made up of 14 amino acids. CDR3 sequence (DNA): TGCGCCAGCCGTCCTGCAGGGCCTTCCTACGAGCAGTACTTC. Encoded protein: CASRPAGPSYEQYF.

The chain has TRBV7-2 and TRBJ2-3; 9 nucleotides align to TRBD2. The CDR3 spans 17 residues. Germline values: CDR1 SGHTA, CDR2 FQGNSA. J gave up 3 bases and V 1 base, and 8 bases lay outside the gene matches. The DNA of the CDR3 is TGTGCCAGCAGCTTAGGGCCCCAGCGGGGGGTAACAGATACGCAGTATTTT. Encoded protein: CASSLGPQRGVTDTQYF.

This chain uses TRBV20-1 with TRBJ1-4, with D hard to call. V shed 6 bases and J shed 8 bases, with 16 bases lying between them. The germline gives CDR1 DFQATT, CDR2 SNEGSKA (reference sequence). The CDR3 sequence is 13 residues long. The CDR3: CSAQENNNEKLFF. The CDR3 DNA is TGCAGTGCCCAGGAAAACAATAACGAAAAACTGTTTTTT.

This clonotype was picked up one time. The chain combines TRBV28 with TRBJ1-1; weak D call: TRBD1 (6 bases). CDR1 MDHEN and CDR2 SYDVKM come from the germline V gene. Trimming left V 5 bases short and J 5 bases short, with 15 bases between. The CDR3 runs 14 residues. Here the CDR3 reads CASSPPWGRTEAFF. The CDR3 region has the DNA TGTGCCAGCAGTCCCCCCTGGGGGCGGACTGAAGCTTTCTTT.

In the case of this clonotype: The DNA is omitted, as the CDR3 cannot be located on it reliably, and the CDR3 follows TCRdb's listing. The chain links TRBV12-3 or TRBV12-4 to TRBJ1-2; the table calls TRBD1, which could not be checked here. With termini counted, the CDR3 has 12 amino acids. The CDR3: CATYKGVYGCTF.

The chain has TRBV7-9 and TRBJ2-3; either TRBD1 or TRBD2 may supply D (6 bases each). The CDR3 has 16 amino acids. The V end lost 6 bases, the J end lost 2 bases, and 18 bases lay between the germline ends. Germline V gene sequence: CDR1 SEHNR, CDR2 FQNEAQ (reference sequence). In DNA form, the CDR3 reads TGTGCCAGCAGTTGGATGGGGGGCGCAACCACAGATACGCAGTATTTT. Translating gives CASSWMGGATTDTQYF.

The rearrangement uses TRBV3-1 and TRBJ2-3, with 11 bases aligning to TRBD2. Trimming took 0 bases from V and 4 from J; bases not matched to a gene: 6. The CDR3 consists of 17 residues. CDR1 and CDR2 from the germline V gene are LGHDT and YNNKEL (reference sequence). CDR3 residues: CASSQDPFSGRADTQYF. The DNA for the CDR3 is TGTGCCAGCAGCCAAGACCCCTTTAGCGGGAGGGCAGATACGCAGTATTTT.

Worth noting for this clonotype: An end of the junction does not agree with germline; a read error may underlie this. The chain recombines TRBV28 with TRBJ2-3; unclear D gene. The CDR3 has 14 residues. CDR1 MDHEN and CDR2 SYDVKM come from the germline V gene. CDR3 sequence reads: CASSPTGYTDPQYF. The CDR3 nucleotides are TGTGCCAGCAGTCCTACTGGGTACACAGATCCGCAGTATTTT.

The chain links TRBV4-1 to TRBJ2-7; TRBD1 matches at 9 bases. Germline V gene lookup returns CDR1 MGHRA and CDR2 YSYEKL. J lost 0 bases, V lost 6 bases, and 6 bases had no gene match. The CDR3 runs to 15 residues. DNA of the CDR3: TGCGCCAGCAGGATACGACAGGGGGACTCCTACGAGCAGTACTTC. This encodes CASRIRQGDSYEQYF.

This clonotype was recorded a few times. The chain links TRBV12-3 or TRBV12-4 to TRBJ1-2, with a possible D match to TRBD1 (5 bases). V gave up 7 bases and J gave up 3 bases, with 24 bases separating them. The CDR3 loop spans 17 amino acids. The CDR3 DNA sequence: TGTGCCAGCACCCTATCGGCAGGGAGGGGTTGGCACTATGGCTACACCTTC. The encoded protein is CASTLSAGRGWHYGYTF.

This clonotype appeared a few times. The chain uses TRBV12-3 or TRBV12-4 and TRBJ2-7; the match to TRBD2 covers 9 bases. The CDR3 is 13 residues long. V trimming: 7 bases; J trimming: 3 bases; junction bases outside the gene matches: 4. The CDR3 loop reads CASKASGIYEQYF. The CDR3 DNA reads TGTGCCAGCAAGGCTAGCGGGATCTACGAGCAGTACTTC.

This sequence joins TRBV27 and TRBJ1-1, with 8 bases identical to TRBD1. V gave up 6 bases and J gave up 3 bases; unmatched junction bases: 3. Germline V gene lookup returns CDR1 MNHEY and CDR2 SMNVEV (reference sequence). CDR3 length: 13 residues. The CDR3 sequence is CASRAGGHTEAFF. CDR3 in DNA: TGTGCCAGCAGGGCAGGGGGCCACACTGAAGCTTTCTTT.

A few counts support this clonotype. The chain recombines TRBV20-1 with TRBJ2-5; D may be TRBD2 (5 bases). Germline loops: CDR1 DFQATT, CDR2 SNEGSKA (reference sequence). The CDR3 covers 13 residues. Trimming pared 2 bases from V and 2 bases from J, leaving 9 bases between. The CDR3 nucleotides read TGCAGTGCTAGAAGACTATTGCAAGAGACCCAGTACTTC. Protein: CSARRLLQETQYF.

This clonotype has more than one count but fewer than ten. The V call is TRBV6-2 or TRBV6-3, the J call TRBJ2-2, with 8 positions matching TRBD1. The junction had 8 bases not matched to a gene; V was cut back by 10 bases and J by 4 bases. Germline lookup yields CDR1 MNHEY and CDR2 SVGEGT. The CDR3 spans 14 residues. The CDR3: CATTGGWATGELFF. The CDR3 DNA reads as TGTGCCACCACAGGGGGATGGGCCACCGGGGAGCTGTTTTTT.

As regards this clonotype: Compared with germline, one end of the junction differs, possibly owing to a read error. V and J are TRBV29-1 and TRBJ1-4; weak D call: TRBD1 (5 bases). Germline CDR1 SQVTM, CDR2 ANQGSEA. The CDR3 is made up of 13 amino acids. CDR3 sequence: CSVDGGSNEKLFF. CDR3 nucleotide sequence: TGCAGTGTTGATGGGGGGTCTAATGAAAAACTGTTTTTT.

This clonotype turned up a few times. The V call is TRBV12-3 or TRBV12-4, the J call TRBJ1-2; D unresolved. This CDR3 spans 13 amino acids. The V and J ends lost 1 base and 4 bases respectively, with 7 bases between them. The chain's CDR3 is CASSLEAPYGYTF. The CDR3 nucleotides are TGTGCCAGCAGTTTAGAAGCGCCCTATGGCTACACCTTC.

The gene calls are TRBV13 and TRBJ2-4, with 9 bases fitting TRBD2. This CDR3 contains 16 residues. V lost 2 bases, J lost 5 bases, and 7 bases stayed unmatched. CDR1 is PRHDT and CDR2 is FYEKMQ in the germline V gene (reference sequence). The CDR3 spells CASSLNGGGAENIQYF. The CDR3 DNA reads as TGTGCCAGCAGCTTAAACGGCGGGGGGGCCGAAAACATTCAGTACTTC.